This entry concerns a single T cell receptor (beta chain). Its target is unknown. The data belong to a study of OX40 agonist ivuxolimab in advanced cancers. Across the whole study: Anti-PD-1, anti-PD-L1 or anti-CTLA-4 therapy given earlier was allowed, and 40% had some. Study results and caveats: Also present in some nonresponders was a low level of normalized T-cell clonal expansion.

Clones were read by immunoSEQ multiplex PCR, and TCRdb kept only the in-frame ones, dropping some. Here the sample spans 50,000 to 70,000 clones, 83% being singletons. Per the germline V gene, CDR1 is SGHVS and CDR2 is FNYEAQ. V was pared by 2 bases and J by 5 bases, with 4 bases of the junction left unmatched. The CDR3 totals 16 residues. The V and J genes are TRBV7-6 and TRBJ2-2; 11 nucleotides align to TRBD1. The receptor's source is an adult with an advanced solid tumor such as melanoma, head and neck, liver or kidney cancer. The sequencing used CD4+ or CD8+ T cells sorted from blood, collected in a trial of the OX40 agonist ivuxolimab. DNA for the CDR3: TGTGCCAGCAGCTTATTCGGGACAGGGGGGACCGGGGAGCTGTTTTTT. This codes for CASSLFGTGGTGELFF.